This TCR beta chain was observed in a study of T cell changes during pregnancy in multiple sclerosis. V dropped 8 bases and J dropped 4 bases, with 20 bases sitting between them. Germline CDR1 is WNHNN and CDR2 is SYGVQD (reference sequence). The CDR3 loop spans 15 amino acids. Libraries were prepared by immunoSEQ multiplex PCR; TCRdb keeps only in-frame clonotypes and omits some of them. Of about 48,000 clones listed, 80% to 95% are singletons. V usage is TRBV10-1 and J usage is TRBJ2-5; D is perhaps TRBD2 (7 bases). This receptor was taken from a female donor in good health, enrolled as a control in a pregnancy study. The sequencing here drew on CD4+ T cells from peripheral blood mononuclear cells, taken in the second trimester of pregnancy. This chain's CDR3 is CASGGRGREAETQYF. The CDR3 DNA reads as TGCGCCAGCGGGGGCCGTGGCCGGGAGGCAGAGACCCAGTACTTC.